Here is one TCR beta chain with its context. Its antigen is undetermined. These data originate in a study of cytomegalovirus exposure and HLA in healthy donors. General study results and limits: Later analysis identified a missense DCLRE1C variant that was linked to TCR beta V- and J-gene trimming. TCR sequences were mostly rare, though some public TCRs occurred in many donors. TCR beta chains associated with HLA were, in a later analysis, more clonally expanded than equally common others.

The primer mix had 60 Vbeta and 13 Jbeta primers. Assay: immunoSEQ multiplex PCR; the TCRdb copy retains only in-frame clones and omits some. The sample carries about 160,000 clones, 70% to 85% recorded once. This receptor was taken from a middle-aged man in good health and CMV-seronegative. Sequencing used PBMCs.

CDR3 amino acids: CASNLLQGPGELFF. As DNA, the CDR3 is TGTGCCAGTAACCTCCTCCAGGGCCCCGGGGAGCTGTTTTTT. The gene calls are TRBV19 and TRBJ2-2; D perhaps matches TRBD1 (5 bases). The V gene lost 7 bases and the J gene lost 6 bases, with 15 bases spanning the gap. Per germline, CDR1 LNHDA and CDR2 SQIVND (reference sequence). The CDR3 is 14 residues long.